These T cell receptor beta chains were read from a single sample in a study of radiotherapy plus CTLA-4 blockade in lung cancer. Generated by immunoSEQ multiplex PCR, the TCRdb table keeps only in-frame clones and is missing some. The sample records tens of thousands of clones, 70% to 75% being singletons. The starting material was peripheral blood, obtained from a patient treated with radiotherapy plus ipilimumab. These receptors came from a human donor with non-small cell lung cancer who had a complete response to radiotherapy plus ipilimumab. Both conserved end residues are part of each CDR3. The D gene is left open where the match is weak. The size field is filled for only some rows; it gives once, few, many or a size class.

v_call	d_call	j_call	clone_size	cdr3_aa	cdr3_nt
TRBV5-5	TRBD2	TRBJ2-1	.	CASSFGGNNEQFF	TGTGCCAGCAGCTTCGGGGGGAACAATGAGCAGTTCTTC
TRBV7-8	.	TRBJ2-2	.	CASSSTGNTGELFF	TGTGCCAGCAGCTCGACAGGAAACACCGGGGAGCTGTTTTTT
TRBV28	.	TRBJ2-7	once	CASSWGGTGSYEQYF	TGTGCCAGCAGTTGGGGTGGCACAGGGTCCTACGAGCAGTACTTC
TRBV4-1	TRBD1	TRBJ1-5	.	CASSRLTGGVSNQPQHF	TGCGCCAGCAGCCGCTTGACAGGGGGCGTGAGCAATCAGCCCCAGCATTTT
TRBV6-5	TRBD1	TRBJ1-1	.	CASRLTGAGHTEAFF	TGTGCCAGCAGACTGACAGGGGCCGGTCACACTGAAGCTTTCTTT
TRBV5-4	.	TRBJ1-2	.	CASSQDIGGRGYTF	TGTGCCAGCAGCCAGGACATAGGGGGTCGGGGCTACACCTTC
TRBV5-5	TRBD2	TRBJ2-7	.	CASSLGLAGVSSYEQYF	TGTGCCAGCAGCTTGGGCCTAGCGGGAGTATCCTCCTACGAGCAGTACTTC
TRBV13	TRBD2	TRBJ2-7	.	CASRRAGRVLALYF	TGTGCCAGCAGAAGAGCGGGACGTGTCTTGGCCCTGTACTTC
TRBV6-5	TRBD2	TRBJ2-1	.	CASNTGGEQFF	TGTGCCAGCAACACGGGGGGTGAGCAGTTCTTC
TRBV27	TRBD1	TRBJ2-3	.	CASSLQRGRTDTQYF	TGTGCCAGCAGTTTACAAAGGGGGCGGACAGATACGCAGTATTTT
TRBV10-2	TRBD2	TRBJ2-3	few	CASSLAGGPDTQYF	TGCGCCAGCAGTTTAGCGGGAGGGCCAGATACGCAGTATTTT
TRBV7-6	.	TRBJ2-3	.	CASTVGLGGADTQYF	TGTGCCAGCACCGTGGGGCTAGGTGGGGCAGATACGCAGTATTTT
TRBV10-1	.	TRBJ2-5	medium-sized	CASSGTSGTQYF	TGCGCCAGCAGTGGAACCAGTGGGACCCAGTACTTC
TRBV28	TRBD1	TRBJ1-2	few	CASSGQGASRFPGYTF	TGTGCCAGCAGTGGACAGGGGGCATCTCGATTTCCCGGCTACACCTTC
TRBV29-1	TRBD1	TRBJ1-5	once	CSVTINQGANQPQHF	TGCAGCGTGACGATTAATCAGGGGGCCAATCAGCCCCAGCATTTT
TRBV5-1	.	TRBJ2-7	.	CASSLGTSGYEQYF	TGCGCCAGCAGCTTGGGTACCTCAGGGTACGAGCAGTACTTC
TRBV5-4	.	TRBJ1-1	few	CASSLGGRFVDTEAFF	TGTGCCAGCAGCTTGGGGGGCCGGTTTGTGGACACTGAAGCTTTCTTT